The 13 T cell receptor beta chains in this list originate from one sample, sequenced in a study of early T cells in non-severe SARS-CoV-2 infection. TCRdb used MiXCR to reprocess the 5' RACE reads, holding one entry per CDR3 protein. This table holds 60,000 or so distinct CDR3 sequences, more than 8.5% found once. Sequenced input: whole blood. These receptors were taken from an adult who was a healthcare worker with PCR-confirmed SARS-CoV-2 infection or an uninfected control (not recorded which).

This clonotype was picked up many times. The gene calls are TRBV7-2 and TRBJ2-7, with D hard to call. CDR3 length equals 12 residues. CDR1 is SGHTA, CDR2 FQGNSA, per germline. The V end lost 3 bases, the J end lost 2 bases, and 5 bases lay between the germline ends. CDR3: CASSLVAYEQYF. The CDR3 DNA reads as TGTGCCAGCAGCTTGGTGGCCTACGAGCAGTACTTC.

This clonotype was counted between two and nine times. The chain carries TRBV29-1 and TRBJ1-2; D ambiguous. This CDR3 spans 12 amino acids. The ends were cut back, 5 bases at V and 6 bases at J, with 13 bases in the middle. The germline CDR1 and CDR2 sequences are SQVTM and ANQGSEA. CDR3 bases: TGCAGCGTTAATAGTTTTCGGGATGGCTACACCTTC. Residues: CSVNSFRDGYTF.

This clonotype was detected ten times or more. This chain joins TRBV7-9 and TRBJ2-2; 11 bases map to TRBD1. Germline values: CDR1 SEHNR, CDR2 FQNEAQ (reference sequence). The CDR3 covers 16 residues. Trimming cost V 5 bases and J 2 bases; bases outside gene matches: 4. CDR3 sequence reads: CASSPRTGGNTGELFF. The CDR3 nucleotides are TGTGCCAGCAGCCCAAGGACAGGGGGCAACACCGGGGAGCTGTTTTTT.

This clonotype was picked up a small number of times. CDR3 nucleotide sequence: TGTGCCAGCAGCAAAGTTACAGGGAAAGTCTACGAGCAGTACTTC. Translated, it gives CASSKVTGKVYEQYF. The rearrangement links TRBV21-1 to TRBJ2-7; the table's TRBD1 call for D was not verified on the DNA. TRBV21-1 is a documented pseudogene. The CDR3 extends over 15 amino acids.

This clonotype has ten or more counts. The chain carries TRBV18 and TRBJ2-1; 8 nucleotides match TRBD2. After removal of 5 bases from V and 6 bases from J, the junction contained 12 bases not matched to a gene. Germline-derived CDR1 and CDR2 are KGHSH and LQKENI. The CDR3 sequence is 16 residues long. DNA for the CDR3: TGTGCCAGCTCAGGGAGCGGGAGCGCTCCTCTCAATGAGCAGTTCTTC. This translates into CASSGSGSAPLNEQFF. The full variable domain, in which reference TRBV18 and TRBJ2-1 provide the parts outside the CDR3, is NAGVMQNPRHLVRRRGQEARLRCSPMKGHSHVYWYRQLPEEGLKFMVYLQKENIIDESGMPKERFSAEFPKEGPSILRIQQVVRGDSAAYFCASSGSGSAPLNEQFFGPGTRLTVL.

V is TRBV4-2 and J is TRBJ1-1; 8 bases are shared with TRBD1. This CDR3 has 14 residues. Germline trimming cut 5 bases from V and 5 bases from J; bases unmatched to any gene: 7. Germline CDR1 and CDR2: LGHNA and YNFKEQ. CDR3 amino acids: CASSIPGQDTEAFF. As DNA, the CDR3 is TGTGCCAGCAGCATACCGGGACAGGATACTGAAGCTTTCTTT.

This clonotype was counted a few times. This chain connects TRBV5-1 to TRBJ1-2, with 8 bases aligning to TRBD1. With V trimmed by 4 bases and J by 0 bases, 5 bases remained unmatched. The CDR3 is 15 residues long. Germline CDR1 SGHRS, CDR2 YFSETQ. CDR3 protein: CASSQGQVPNYGYTF. In nucleotides, the CDR3 is TGCGCCAGCAGCCAGGGACAGGTCCCTAACTATGGCTACACCTTC.

This clonotype was counted many times. V and J are TRBV20-1 and TRBJ2-5; 8 bases agree with TRBD1. J lost 2 bases, V lost 6 bases, and 2 bases had no gene match. The CDR3 has 12 amino acids. Germline-derived CDR1 and CDR2 are DFQATT and SNEGSKA (reference sequence). The CDR3 DNA sequence: TGCAGTGCGAGACAGGGGCAAGAGACCCAGTACTTC. Its protein product is CSARQGQETQYF.

In its sample, this clonotype was seen many times. The gene calls are TRBV25-1 and TRBJ2-5; D is perhaps TRBD2 (5 bases). V lost 4 bases, J lost 3 bases, and 12 bases lay in between. This CDR3 is 14 amino acids long. Germline assignment: CDR1 MGHDK and CDR2 SYGVNS. The CDR3 spells CASSAPPAEETQYF. CDR3 nucleotide sequence: TGTGCCAGCAGTGCCCCCCCAGCGGAAGAGACCCAGTACTTC.

Many counts were recorded for this clonotype. The CDR3 here is CATSGQGGTDTQYF. CDR3 bases: TGTGCCACCTCGGGGCAGGGGGGCACAGATACGCAGTATTTT. The chain links TRBV2 to TRBJ2-3; 7 nucleotides align to TRBD1. With 10 bases clipped from V and 1 base from J, the junction kept 8 bases outside the gene matches. The CDR3 runs 14 residues. CDR1 and CDR2 from the germline V gene are SNHLY and FYNNEI.

This clonotype was recorded many times. The V gene is TRBV25-1, the J gene TRBJ2-1, with 11 bases fitting TRBD1. Germline V CDR1 and CDR2: MGHDK, SYGVNS. V lost 2 bases, J lost 10 bases, and 7 bases stayed unmatched. The CDR3 length is 15 residues. CDR3: CASSEGTGGKGEQFF. The CDR3 DNA follows: TGTGCCAGCAGTGAAGGGACAGGGGGTAAGGGGGAGCAGTTCTTC.

The rearrangement joins TRBV4-3 to TRBJ2-7, with 9 bases fitting TRBD2. Germline CDR1 LGHNA, CDR2 YSLEER. V lost 1 base and J lost 6; bases outside the gene matches: 7. The CDR3 is made up of 15 amino acids. The CDR3 loop reads CASSQVASGISEQYF. The DNA for the CDR3 is TGCGCCAGCAGCCAAGTGGCTAGCGGGATAAGCGAGCAGTACTTC.

The V call is TRBV20-1, the J call TRBJ1-3, with unresolved D. Trimming cost V 3 bases and J 0 bases, with 6 bases left between them. The CDR3 contains 13 residues. Germline-derived CDR1 and CDR2 are DFQATT and SNEGSKA (reference sequence). The CDR3 nucleotides are TGCAGTGCTAGTGGGAACTCTGGAAACACCATATATTTT. It codes for CSASGNSGNTIYF.